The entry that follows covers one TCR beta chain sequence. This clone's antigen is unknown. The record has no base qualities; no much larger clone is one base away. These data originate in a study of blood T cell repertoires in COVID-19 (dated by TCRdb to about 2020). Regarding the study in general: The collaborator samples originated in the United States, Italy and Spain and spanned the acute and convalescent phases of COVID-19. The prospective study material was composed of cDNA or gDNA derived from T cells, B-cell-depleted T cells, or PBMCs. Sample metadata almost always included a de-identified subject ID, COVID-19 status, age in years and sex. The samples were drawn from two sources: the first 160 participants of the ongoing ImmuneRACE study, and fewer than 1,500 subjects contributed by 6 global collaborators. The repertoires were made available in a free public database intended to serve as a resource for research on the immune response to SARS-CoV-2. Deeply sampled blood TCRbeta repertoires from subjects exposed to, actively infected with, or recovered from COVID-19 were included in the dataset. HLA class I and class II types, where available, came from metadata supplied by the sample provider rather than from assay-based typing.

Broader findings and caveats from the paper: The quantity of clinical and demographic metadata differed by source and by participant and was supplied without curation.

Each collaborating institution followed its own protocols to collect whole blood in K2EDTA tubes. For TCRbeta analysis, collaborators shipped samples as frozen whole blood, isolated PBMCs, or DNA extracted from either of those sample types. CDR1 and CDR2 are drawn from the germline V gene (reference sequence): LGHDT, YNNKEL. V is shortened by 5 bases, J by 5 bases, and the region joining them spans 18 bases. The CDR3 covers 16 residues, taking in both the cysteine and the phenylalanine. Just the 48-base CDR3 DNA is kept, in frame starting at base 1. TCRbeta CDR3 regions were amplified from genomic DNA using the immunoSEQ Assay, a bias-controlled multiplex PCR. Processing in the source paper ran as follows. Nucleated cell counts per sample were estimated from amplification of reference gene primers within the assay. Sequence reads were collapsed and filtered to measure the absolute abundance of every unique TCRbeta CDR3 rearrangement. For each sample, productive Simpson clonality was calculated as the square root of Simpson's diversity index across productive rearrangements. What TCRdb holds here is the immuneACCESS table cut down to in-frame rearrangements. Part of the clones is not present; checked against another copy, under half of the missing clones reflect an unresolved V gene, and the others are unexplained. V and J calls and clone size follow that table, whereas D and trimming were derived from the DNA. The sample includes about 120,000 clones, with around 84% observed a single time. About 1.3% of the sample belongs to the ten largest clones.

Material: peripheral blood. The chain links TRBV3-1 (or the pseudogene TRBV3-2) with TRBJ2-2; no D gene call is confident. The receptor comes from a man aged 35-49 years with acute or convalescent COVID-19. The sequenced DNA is TGTGCCAGCAGCAGGAAAATTTCAGGCTTGACCGGGGAGCTGTTTTTT. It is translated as CASSRKISGLTGELFF.